This TCR beta chain was retrieved from a study of blood T cell repertoires in COVID-19. Background on the study: From the United States, Italy and Spain came samples of acute and convalescent COVID-19.

Authors' processing steps: Quantification of nucleated cells was approximated via reference gene primer amplification. Clones were read by immunoSEQ multiplex PCR, and TCRdb kept only the in-frame ones, dropping some. Clonal size and the V and J genes are those of that table, whereas D and trimming came from the DNA. Of about 90,000 clones in the sample, 80% were seen once. The source of this sequence is a woman aged 70-85 years with acute or convalescent COVID-19. The sequencing input was peripheral blood.

Written as DNA, the CDR3 is TGTGCCAGCAGCTTGGTCGGGAGCGGCGGCTACGAGCAGTACTTC. This gives the protein CASSLVGSGGYEQYF. The chain employs TRBV5-6 and TRBJ2-7, with D possibly TRBD2 on 6 matching bases. V was pared by 0 bases and J by 3 bases, with 13 bases between. The CDR3 totals 15 residues. Germline V gene lookup returns CDR1 SGHDT and CDR2 YYEEEE.